The clone carrying this T cell receptor (beta chain) was seen more than once but under ten times. Its antigen is not known. The sample comes from a study of cytomegalovirus exposure and HLA in healthy donors. The CDR3 sequence is 16 residues long. Trimming left V 1 base short and J 6 bases short, with 16 bases between. Germline V CDR1 and CDR2: MGHDK, SYGVNS. PCR was performed using 60 Vbeta and 13 Jbeta primers. Using immunoSEQ multiplex PCR, the repertoire was profiled, and TCRdb retains in-frame clones only, with some absent. In the table there are nearly 95,000 clones, about 60% of which are singletons. Findings of the study overall: Common viral pathogens seemed, in a later analysis, to connect with several of the most significant clusters. TRBV6-2, TRBV6-3 and some other V segments were unresolvable in 87-base-pair reads. Many donors shared some public TCRs, even though most TCR sequences were rare.

The clonotype comes from a woman in her twenties or thirties in good health and CMV-seronegative. Sequencing was carried out using PBMCs. This chain uses TRBV25-1 with TRBJ2-1; TRBD2 is a possible D gene (6 bases). The CDR3 spells CASSEFKEQEGNEQFF. The CDR3 coding sequence is TGTGCCAGCAGTGAATTTAAGGAGCAGGAGGGCAATGAGCAGTTCTTC.